Sequencing of this T cell receptor (beta chain) was carried out in a study of blood T cell repertoires in COVID-19. At the level of the study: Both acute and convalescent COVID-19 samples were obtained from the United States, Italy and Spain. From T cells, B-cell-depleted T cells, or PBMCs came the material, which was cDNA or gDNA.

Here immunoSEQ multiplex PCR was the method, and the copy in TCRdb shows in-frame clones only, minus some. Of tens of thousands of clones listed, around 87% were seen once; the top ten hold 4.9%. The length of the CDR3 is 15 residues. Unmatched junction bases numbered 8, after V lost 6 bases and J lost 4 bases. Per germline, CDR1 SGHTA and CDR2 FQGNSA. Source material: peripheral blood. The clonotype originates from an elderly woman with acute or convalescent COVID-19. The chain employs TRBV7-2 and TRBJ2-2; 7 nucleotides match TRBD1. CDR3 protein: CASSSTGVSTGELFF. DNA of the CDR3: TGTGCCAGCAGTTCAACAGGGGTCTCCACCGGGGAGCTGTTTTTT.